Included here is one T cell receptor beta chain sequence, with context. This sample also contains other DNA sequences that code for the same CDR3. These data come from a study of control samples from healthy donors and cancer patients. Trimming cost V 4 bases and J 7 bases, with 13 bases left between them. Germline V gene lookup returns CDR1 LGHDT and CDR2 YNNKEL (reference sequence). The CDR3 runs to 13 residues. Clones were read by immunoSEQ multiplex PCR, and TCRdb kept only the in-frame ones, dropping some. The sample lists about 31,000 clones, approximately 94% occurring once. This sequence originates from a man aged 55-75 years in good health. Sequencing input: blood. This chain uses TRBV3-1 (or the pseudogene TRBV3-2) with TRBJ1-1; D perhaps matches TRBD1 (6 bases). The CDR3 sequence is CASSLPRGGEAFF. In DNA, the CDR3 is TGTGCCAGCAGCCTCCCCAGGGGTGGTGAAGCTTTCTTT.